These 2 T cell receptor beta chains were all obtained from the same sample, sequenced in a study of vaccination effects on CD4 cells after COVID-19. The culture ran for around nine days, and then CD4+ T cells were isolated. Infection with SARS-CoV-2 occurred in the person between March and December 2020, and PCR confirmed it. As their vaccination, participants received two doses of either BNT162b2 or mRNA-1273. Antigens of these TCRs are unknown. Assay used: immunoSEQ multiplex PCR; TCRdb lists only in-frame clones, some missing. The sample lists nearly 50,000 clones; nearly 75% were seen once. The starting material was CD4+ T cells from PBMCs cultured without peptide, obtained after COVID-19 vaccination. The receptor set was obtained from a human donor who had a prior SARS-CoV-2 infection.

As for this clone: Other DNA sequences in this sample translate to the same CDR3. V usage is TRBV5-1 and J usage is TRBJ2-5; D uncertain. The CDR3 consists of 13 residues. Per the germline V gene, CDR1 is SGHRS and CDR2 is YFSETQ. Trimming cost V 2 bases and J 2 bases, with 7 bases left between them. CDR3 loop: CASSFTPQETQYF. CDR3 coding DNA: TGCGCCAGCAGCTTTACGCCTCAAGAGACCCAGTACTTC. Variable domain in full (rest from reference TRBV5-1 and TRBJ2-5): KAGVTQTPRYLIKTRGQQVTLSCSPISGHRSVSWYQQTPGQGLQFLFEYFSETQRNKGNFPGRFSGRQFSNSRSEMNVSTLELGDSALYLCASSFTPQETQYFGPGTRLLVL.

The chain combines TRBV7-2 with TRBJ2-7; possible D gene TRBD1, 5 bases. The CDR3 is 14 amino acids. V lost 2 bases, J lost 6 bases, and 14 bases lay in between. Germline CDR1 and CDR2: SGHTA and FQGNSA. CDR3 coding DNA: TGTGCCAGCAGCTTAACCCTGCAGGGAAGCGAGCAGTACTTC. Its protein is CASSLTLQGSEQYF. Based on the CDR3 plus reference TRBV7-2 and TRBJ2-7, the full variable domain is GAGVSQSPSNKVTEKGKDVELRCDPISGHTALYWYRQSLGQGLEFLIYFQGNSAPDKSGLPSDRFSAERTGGSVSTLTIQRTQQEDSAVYLCASSLTLQGSEQYFGPGTRLTVT.